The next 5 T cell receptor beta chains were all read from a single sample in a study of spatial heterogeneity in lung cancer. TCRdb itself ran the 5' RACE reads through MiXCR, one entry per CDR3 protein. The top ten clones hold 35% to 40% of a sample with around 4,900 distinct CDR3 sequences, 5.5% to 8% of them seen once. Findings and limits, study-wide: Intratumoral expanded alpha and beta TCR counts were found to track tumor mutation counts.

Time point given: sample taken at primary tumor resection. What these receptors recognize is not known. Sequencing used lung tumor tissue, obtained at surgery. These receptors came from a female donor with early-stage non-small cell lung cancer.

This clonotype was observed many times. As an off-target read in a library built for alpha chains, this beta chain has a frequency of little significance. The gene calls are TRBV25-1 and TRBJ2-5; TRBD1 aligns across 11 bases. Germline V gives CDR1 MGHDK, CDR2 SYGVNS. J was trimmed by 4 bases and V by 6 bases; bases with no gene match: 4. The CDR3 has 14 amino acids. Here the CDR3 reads CASRGTGGGETQYF. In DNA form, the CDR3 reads TGTGCCAGCAGAGGGACAGGGGGAGGAGAGACCCAGTACTTC.

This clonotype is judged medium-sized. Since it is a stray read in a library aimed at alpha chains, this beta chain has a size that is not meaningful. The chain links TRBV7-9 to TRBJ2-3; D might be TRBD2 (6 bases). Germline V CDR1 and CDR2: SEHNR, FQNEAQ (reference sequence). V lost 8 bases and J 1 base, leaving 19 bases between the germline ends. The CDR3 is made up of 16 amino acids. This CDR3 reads CASDSLGGGRTDTQYF. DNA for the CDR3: TGTGCCAGCGATTCATTGGGGGGAGGTCGCACAGATACGCAGTATTTT.

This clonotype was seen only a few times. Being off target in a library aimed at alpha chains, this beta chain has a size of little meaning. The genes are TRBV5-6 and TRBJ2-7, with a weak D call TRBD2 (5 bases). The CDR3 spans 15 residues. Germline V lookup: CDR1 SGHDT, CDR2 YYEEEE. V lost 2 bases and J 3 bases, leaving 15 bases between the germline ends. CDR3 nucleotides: TGTGCCAGCAGCTTAGGGCTAGCATCTGGCTACGAGCAGTACTTC. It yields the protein CASSLGLASGYEQYF.

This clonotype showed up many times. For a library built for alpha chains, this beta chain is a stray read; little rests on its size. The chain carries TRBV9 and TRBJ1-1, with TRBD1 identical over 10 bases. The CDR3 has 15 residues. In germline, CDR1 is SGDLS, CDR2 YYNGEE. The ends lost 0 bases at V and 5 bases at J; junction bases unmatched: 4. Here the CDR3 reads CASSVGQGARTEAFF. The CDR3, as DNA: TGTGCCAGCAGCGTAGGACAGGGGGCACGGACTGAAGCTTTCTTT.

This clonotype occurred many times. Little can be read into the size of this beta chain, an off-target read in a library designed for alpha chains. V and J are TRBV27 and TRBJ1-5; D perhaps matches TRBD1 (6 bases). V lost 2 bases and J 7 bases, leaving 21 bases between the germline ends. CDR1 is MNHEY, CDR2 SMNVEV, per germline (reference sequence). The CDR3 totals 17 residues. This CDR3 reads CASSLKSPWGREQPQHF. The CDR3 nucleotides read TGTGCCAGCAGTTTAAAAAGCCCTTGGGGGCGAGAACAGCCCCAGCATTTT.